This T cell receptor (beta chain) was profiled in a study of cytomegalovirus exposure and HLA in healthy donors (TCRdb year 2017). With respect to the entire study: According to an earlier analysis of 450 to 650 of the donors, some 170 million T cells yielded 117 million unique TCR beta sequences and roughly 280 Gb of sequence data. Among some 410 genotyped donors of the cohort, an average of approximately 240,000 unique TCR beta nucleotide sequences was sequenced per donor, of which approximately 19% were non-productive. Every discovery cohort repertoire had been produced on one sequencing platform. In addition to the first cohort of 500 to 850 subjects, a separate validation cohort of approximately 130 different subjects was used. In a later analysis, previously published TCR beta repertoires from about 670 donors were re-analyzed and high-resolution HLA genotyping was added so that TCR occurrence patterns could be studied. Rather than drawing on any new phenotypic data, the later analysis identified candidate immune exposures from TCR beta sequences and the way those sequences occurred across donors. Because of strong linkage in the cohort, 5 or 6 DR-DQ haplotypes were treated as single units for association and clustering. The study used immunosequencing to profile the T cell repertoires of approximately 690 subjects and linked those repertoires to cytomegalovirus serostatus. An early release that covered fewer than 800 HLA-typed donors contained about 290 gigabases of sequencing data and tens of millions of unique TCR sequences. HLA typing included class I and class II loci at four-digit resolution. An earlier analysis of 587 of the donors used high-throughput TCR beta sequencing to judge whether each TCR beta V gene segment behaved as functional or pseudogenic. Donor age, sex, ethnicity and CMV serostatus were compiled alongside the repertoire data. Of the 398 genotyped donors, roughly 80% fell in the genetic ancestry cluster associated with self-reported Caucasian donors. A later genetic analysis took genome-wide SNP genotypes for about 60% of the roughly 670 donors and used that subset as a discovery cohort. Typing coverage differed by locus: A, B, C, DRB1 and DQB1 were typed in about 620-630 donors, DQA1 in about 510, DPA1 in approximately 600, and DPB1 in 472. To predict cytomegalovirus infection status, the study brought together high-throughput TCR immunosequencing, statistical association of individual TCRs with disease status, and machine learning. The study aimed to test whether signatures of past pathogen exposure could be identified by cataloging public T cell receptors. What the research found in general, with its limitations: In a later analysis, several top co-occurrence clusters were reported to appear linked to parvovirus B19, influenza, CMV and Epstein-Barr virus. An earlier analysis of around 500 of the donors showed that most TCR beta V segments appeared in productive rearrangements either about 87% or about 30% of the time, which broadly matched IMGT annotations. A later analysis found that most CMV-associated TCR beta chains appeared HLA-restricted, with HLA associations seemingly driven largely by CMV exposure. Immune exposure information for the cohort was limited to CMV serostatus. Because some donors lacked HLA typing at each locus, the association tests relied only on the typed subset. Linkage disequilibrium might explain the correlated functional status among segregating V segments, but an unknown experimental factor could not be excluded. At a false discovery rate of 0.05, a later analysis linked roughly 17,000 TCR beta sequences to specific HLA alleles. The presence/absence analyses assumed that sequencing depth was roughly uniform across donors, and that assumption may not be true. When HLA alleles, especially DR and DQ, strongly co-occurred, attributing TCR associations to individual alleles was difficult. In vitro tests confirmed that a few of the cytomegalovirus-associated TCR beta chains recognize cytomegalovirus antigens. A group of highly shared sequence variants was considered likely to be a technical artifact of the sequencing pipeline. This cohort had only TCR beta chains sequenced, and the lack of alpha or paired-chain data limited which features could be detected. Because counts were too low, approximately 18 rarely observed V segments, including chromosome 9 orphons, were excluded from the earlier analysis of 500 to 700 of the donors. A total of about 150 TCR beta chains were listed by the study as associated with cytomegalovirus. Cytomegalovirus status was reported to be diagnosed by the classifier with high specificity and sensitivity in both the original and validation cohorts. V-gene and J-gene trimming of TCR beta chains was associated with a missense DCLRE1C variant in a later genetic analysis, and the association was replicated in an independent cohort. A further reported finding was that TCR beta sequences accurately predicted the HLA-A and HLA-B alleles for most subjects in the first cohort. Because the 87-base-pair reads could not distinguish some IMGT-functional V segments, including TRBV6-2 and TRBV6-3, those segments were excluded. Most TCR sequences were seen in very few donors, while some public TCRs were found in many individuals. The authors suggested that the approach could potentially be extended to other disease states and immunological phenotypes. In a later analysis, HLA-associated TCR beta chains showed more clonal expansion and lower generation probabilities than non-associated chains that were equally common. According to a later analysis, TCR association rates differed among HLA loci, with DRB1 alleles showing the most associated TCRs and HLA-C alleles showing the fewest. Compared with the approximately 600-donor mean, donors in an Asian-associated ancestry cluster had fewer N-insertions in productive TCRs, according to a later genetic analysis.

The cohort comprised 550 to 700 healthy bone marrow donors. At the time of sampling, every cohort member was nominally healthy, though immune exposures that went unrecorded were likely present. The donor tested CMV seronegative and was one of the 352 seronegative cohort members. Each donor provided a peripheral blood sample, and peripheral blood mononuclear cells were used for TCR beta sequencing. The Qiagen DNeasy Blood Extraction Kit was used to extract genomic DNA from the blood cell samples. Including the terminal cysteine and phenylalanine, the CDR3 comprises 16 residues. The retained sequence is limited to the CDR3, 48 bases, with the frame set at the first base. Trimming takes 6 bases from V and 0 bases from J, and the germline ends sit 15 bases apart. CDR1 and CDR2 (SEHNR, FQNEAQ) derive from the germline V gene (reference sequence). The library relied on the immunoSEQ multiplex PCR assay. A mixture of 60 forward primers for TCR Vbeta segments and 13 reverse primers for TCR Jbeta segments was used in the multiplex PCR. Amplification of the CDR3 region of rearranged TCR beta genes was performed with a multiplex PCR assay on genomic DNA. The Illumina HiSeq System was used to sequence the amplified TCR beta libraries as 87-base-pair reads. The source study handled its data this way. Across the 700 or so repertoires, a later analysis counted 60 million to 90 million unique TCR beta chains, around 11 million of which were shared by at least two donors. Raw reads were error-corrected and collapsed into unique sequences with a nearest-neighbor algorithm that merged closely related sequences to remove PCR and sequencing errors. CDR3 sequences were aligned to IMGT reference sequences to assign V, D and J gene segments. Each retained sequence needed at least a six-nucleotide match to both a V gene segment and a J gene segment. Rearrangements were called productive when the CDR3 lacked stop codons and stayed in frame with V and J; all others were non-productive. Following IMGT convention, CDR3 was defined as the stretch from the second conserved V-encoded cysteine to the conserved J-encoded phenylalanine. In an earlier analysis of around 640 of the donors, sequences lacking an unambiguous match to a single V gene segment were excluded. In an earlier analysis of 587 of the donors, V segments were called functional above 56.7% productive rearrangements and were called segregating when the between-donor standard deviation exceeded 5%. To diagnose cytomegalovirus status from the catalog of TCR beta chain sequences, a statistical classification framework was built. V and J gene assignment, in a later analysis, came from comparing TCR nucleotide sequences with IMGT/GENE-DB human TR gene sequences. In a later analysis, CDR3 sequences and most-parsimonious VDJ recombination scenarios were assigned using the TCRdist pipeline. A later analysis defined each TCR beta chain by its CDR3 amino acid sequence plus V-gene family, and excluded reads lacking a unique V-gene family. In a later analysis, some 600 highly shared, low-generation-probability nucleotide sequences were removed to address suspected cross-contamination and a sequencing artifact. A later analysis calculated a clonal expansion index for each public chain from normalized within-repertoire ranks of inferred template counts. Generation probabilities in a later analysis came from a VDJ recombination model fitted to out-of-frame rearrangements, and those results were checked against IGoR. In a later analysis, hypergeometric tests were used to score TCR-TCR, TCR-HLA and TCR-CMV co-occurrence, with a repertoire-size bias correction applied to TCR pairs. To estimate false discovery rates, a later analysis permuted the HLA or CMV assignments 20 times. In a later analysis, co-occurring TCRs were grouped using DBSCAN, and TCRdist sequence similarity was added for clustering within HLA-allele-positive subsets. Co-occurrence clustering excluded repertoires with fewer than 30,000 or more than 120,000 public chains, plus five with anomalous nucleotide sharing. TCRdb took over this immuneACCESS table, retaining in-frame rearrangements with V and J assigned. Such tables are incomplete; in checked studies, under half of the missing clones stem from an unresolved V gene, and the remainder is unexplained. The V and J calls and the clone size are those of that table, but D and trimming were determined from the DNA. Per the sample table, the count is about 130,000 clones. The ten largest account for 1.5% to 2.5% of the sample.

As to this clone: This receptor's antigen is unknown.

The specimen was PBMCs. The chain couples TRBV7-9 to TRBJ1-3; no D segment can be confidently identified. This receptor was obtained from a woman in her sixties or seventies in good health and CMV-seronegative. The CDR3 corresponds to CASRSPRSPSGNTIYF. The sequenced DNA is TGTGCCAGCAGGTCTCCGAGAAGCCCCTCTGGAAACACCATATATTTT.